The text below deals with one T cell receptor (beta chain). CDR3 length: 14 residues. The V segment lost 4 bases and the J segment 1 base; nucleotides outside the gene matches: 1. Germline CDR1 and CDR2: SGHVS and FQNEAQ. This sample is part of a study of blood T cell repertoires in COVID-19. Study-wide background: Samples of COVID-19 (acute and convalescent) were obtained from the United States, Italy and Spain. The analysed material was cDNA or gDNA that came from T cells, B-cell-depleted T cells, or PBMCs.

In the authors' workflow: By means of reference gene primer amplification, nucleated cell counts were estimated. Method: immunoSEQ multiplex PCR; TCRdb's copy keeps in-frame clones and lacks some. V and J calls plus clone size are reproduced from that table; the DNA served to infer D and trimming. The sample has about 44,000 clones; about 88% are singletons. Sequenced input: peripheral blood. The chain combines TRBV7-8 with TRBJ1-1, with 9 bases that match TRBD1. This receptor was identified in a human donor in a cohort sampled during active COVID-19. CDR3 DNA: TGTGCCAGCAGCTGGACAGGGGCGAACACTGAAGCTTTCTTT. It codes for CASSWTGANTEAFF.